There are many counts of the clone carrying this T cell receptor (beta chain). Its antigen is as yet unknown. Arm-PCR of CDR3 regions and iRepertoire HTBI primers were the basis on which TCR beta libraries were built. TCRdb analysed the multiplex PCR reads with MiXCR anew, one entry per CDR3 protein. The sample lists around 250,000 distinct CDR3 sequences, around 21% seen once, with about 15% in the top ten. This sample stems from a study of regulatory T cells in long-lasting Graves disease. The wider study: Antithyroid drug exposure in newly diagnosed Graves' patients had lasted under 3 months. The study's findings and limits: The study found lower TCR diversity in persistent Graves' patients than in newly diagnosed ones.

Germline values: CDR1 MNHNS, CDR2 SASEGT. The ends were cut back, 6 bases at V and 2 bases at J, with 14 bases in the middle. This CDR3 contains 15 residues. Time point described: newly diagnosed GD, antithyroid drugs for less than 3 months. There was RNA extracted from PBMCs, and the TCR library was made from it. Source: peripheral blood mononuclear cells (PBMCs), taken at new diagnosis, from a patient treated with antithyroid drugs. The V call is TRBV6-1, the J call TRBJ2-1; D is perhaps TRBD2 (5 bases). This TCR was recovered from a female donor with Graves disease. CDR3 loop: CASSRPGNPYNEQFF. CDR3 DNA sequence: TGTGCCAGCAGCCGTCCGGGGAACCCCTACAATGAGCAGTTCTTC.